This is a list of T cell receptor beta chains from one sample in a study of regulatory T cells in long-lasting Graves disease. TCRdb ran MiXCR on the multiplex PCR reads and lists one entry per CDR3 protein. Of roughly 560,000 distinct CDR3 sequences in the sample, about 12% were seen once. These same records also appear under a second study, on T cells in Graves' hyperthyroidism and ophthalmopathy.

This specimen was peripheral blood mononuclear cells (PBMCs), taken at new diagnosis, from a patient treated with antithyroid drugs. The receptor source for this set is a woman aged 25-40 years with Graves disease. Each CDR3 is given with its conserved first and last residue. The D gene is left open where the match is weak. Size tells how often a clone was seen (once, few, many) or the class of an expanded clone, and some rows leave it out.

V gene: TRBV13; J gene: TRBJ2-7; clone size: -; D gene: TRBD1; CDR3 protein: CASGSRTGTYEQYF; CDR3 DNA: TGTGCCAGCGGCTCGCGGACAGGAACCTACGAGCAATACTTC
V gene: TRBV15; J gene: TRBJ2-7; clone size: many; D gene: TRBD1; CDR3 protein: CATSSTGQAYEQYF; CDR3 DNA: TGTGCCACCAGCAGTACGGGACAGGCCTACGAGCAGTACTTC
V gene: TRBV11-2; J gene: TRBJ2-2; clone size: many; D gene: TRBD1; CDR3 protein: CASSLVGTVDTGELFF; CDR3 DNA: TGTGCCAGCAGCTTAGTGGGGACAGTGGACACCGGGGAGCTGTTTTTT
V gene: TRBV6-1; J gene: TRBJ1-5; clone size: few; D gene: TRBD1; CDR3 protein: CASSGQGDSNQPQHF; CDR3 DNA: TGTGCCAGCAGTGGACAGGGGGATAGCAATCAGCCCCAGCATTTT
V gene: TRBV5-1; J gene: TRBJ2-2; clone size: -; D gene: -; CDR3 protein: CASSRIGGPGELFF; CDR3 DNA: TGCGCCAGCAGCCGGATAGGGGGGCCCGGGGAGCTGTTTTTT
V gene: TRBV19; J gene: TRBJ2-1; clone size: -; D gene: TRBD2; CDR3 protein: CASSSLAGAEQFF; CDR3 DNA: TGTGCCAGTAGTTCACTAGCGGGAGCTGAGCAGTTCTTC
V gene: TRBV6-2/TRBV6-3; J gene: TRBJ2-3; clone size: many; D gene: -; CDR3 protein: CASSYFEGMSDTQYF; CDR3 DNA: TGTGCCAGCAGTTACTTCGAGGGGATGTCAGATACGCAGTATTTT
V gene: TRBV9; J gene: TRBJ2-2; clone size: few; D gene: TRBD2; CDR3 protein: CASSAPRTSGSRTGELFF; CDR3 DNA: TGTGCCAGCAGCGCACCCCGGACTAGCGGGAGTAGGACCGGGGAGCTGTTTTTT
V gene: TRBV28; J gene: TRBJ2-3; clone size: -; D gene: -; CDR3 protein: CASSDPLGTDTQYF; CDR3 DNA: TGTGCCAGTTCCGACCCCTTGGGCACAGATACGCAGTATTTT
V gene: TRBV13; J gene: TRBJ1-2; clone size: many; D gene: -; CDR3 protein: CASSLRTTNYGYTF; CDR3 DNA: TGTGCCAGCAGCTTACGAACAACTAACTATGGCTACACCTTC
V gene: TRBV2; J gene: TRBJ2-3; clone size: many; D gene: TRBD2; CDR3 protein: CASRGGSTDTQYF; CDR3 DNA: TGTGCCAGCAGGGGGGGGAGCACAGATACGCAGTATTTT
V gene: TRBV7-9; J gene: TRBJ1-4; clone size: -; D gene: -; CDR3 protein: CASSLERTNEKLFF; CDR3 DNA: TGTGCCAGCAGCTTAGAGAGAACTAATGAAAAACTGTTTTTT
V gene: TRBV11-2; J gene: TRBJ2-5; clone size: many; D gene: TRBD1; CDR3 protein: CASSFAPTGKGTQYF; CDR3 DNA: TGTGCCAGCAGCTTCGCACCGACAGGGAAGGGGACCCAGTACTTC
V gene: TRBV18; J gene: TRBJ2-7; clone size: many; D gene: TRBD1; CDR3 protein: CASSPGTGVRYEQYF; CDR3 DNA: TGTGCCAGCTCACCGGGGACAGGCGTTAGGTACGAGCAGTACTTC
V gene: TRBV6-2/TRBV6-3; J gene: TRBJ2-7; clone size: few; D gene: -; CDR3 protein: CASSYSSPVYEQYF; CDR3 DNA: TGTGCCAGCAGTTACTCGAGTCCAGTCTACGAGCAGTACTTC
V gene: TRBV27; J gene: TRBJ1-5; clone size: many; D gene: TRBD1; CDR3 protein: CASSPHYRDRPDSNQPQHF; CDR3 DNA: TGTGCCAGCAGTCCCCATTACCGGGACAGGCCTGATAGCAATCAGCCCCAGCATTTT
V gene: TRBV27; J gene: TRBJ2-1; clone size: many; D gene: TRBD2; CDR3 protein: CASSFRVAGGSRNEQFF; CDR3 DNA: TGTGCCAGCAGTTTTAGGGTAGCGGGGGGGTCGAGGAATGAGCAGTTCTTC
V gene: TRBV3-1; J gene: TRBJ1-2; clone size: -; D gene: TRBD1; CDR3 protein: CASSQTEGALYGYTF; CDR3 DNA: TGTGCCAGCAGCCAGACGGAGGGGGCTCTTTATGGCTACACCTTC
V gene: TRBV6-2/TRBV6-3; J gene: TRBJ2-5; clone size: many; D gene: -; CDR3 protein: CASSYAGTAKETQYF; CDR3 DNA: TGTGCCAGCAGTTACGCGGGGACAGCGAAAGAGACCCAGTACTTC
V gene: TRBV6-1; J gene: TRBJ1-4; clone size: many; D gene: -; CDR3 protein: CASRATSTNEKLFF; CDR3 DNA: TGTGCCAGCAGGGCGACTTCGACTAATGAAAAACTGTTTTTT
V gene: TRBV6-1; J gene: TRBJ1-5; clone size: -; D gene: -; CDR3 protein: CASSVSSYSNQPQHF; CDR3 DNA: TGTGCCAGCAGTGTATCATCCTATAGCAATCAGCCCCAGCATTTT
V gene: TRBV2; J gene: TRBJ2-1; clone size: many; D gene: -; CDR3 protein: CASSLIRNEQFF; CDR3 DNA: TGTGCCAGCAGCCTCATCCGGAATGAGCAGTTCTTC
V gene: TRBV14; J gene: TRBJ2-2; clone size: many; D gene: TRBD2; CDR3 protein: CASSQDVTSGHTGELFF; CDR3 DNA: TGTGCCAGCAGCCAAGATGTAACTAGCGGCCACACCGGGGAGCTGTTTTTT
V gene: TRBV7-8; J gene: TRBJ1-2; clone size: -; D gene: -; CDR3 protein: CASSLTGRGNYGCTF; CDR3 DNA: TGTGCCAGCAGCCTTACGGGACGGGGGAACTATGGCTGCACCTTC